The rows below give T cell receptor beta chains drawn from one sample of a study of shared clonotypes between healthy human individuals. Repertoires were generated with immunoSEQ multiplex PCR, while TCRdb's copy carries only in-frame clones and drops some. The profile shows about 1.5 million clones, more than 95% of them singletons. Material: naive CD4+ T cells sorted from blood. Receptors originate from a man aged 30 to 39 in good health. Both conserved end residues are part of each CDR3. The D gene is left open where the match is weak. Where a row states a size, it is once, few, many or the class of an expanded clone; other rows omit it.

j_gene	abundance	d_gene	v_gene	CDR3aa	CDR3nt
TRBJ2-7	.	TRBD1	TRBV27	CASSSGTGFYEQYF	TGTGCCAGCAGTTCCGGGACAGGGTTCTACGAGCAGTACTTC
TRBJ1-2	.	.	TRBV7-2	CASSSQPNYGYTF	TGTGCCAGCAGCTCCCAGCCAAACTATGGCTACACCTTC
TRBJ1-2	.	.	TRBV28	CASTTTEQVNGYTF	TGTGCCAGCACCACTACTGAACAGGTGAATGGCTACACCTTC
TRBJ2-1	.	.	TRBV5-1	CASSLVLSRGPGYNEQFF	TGCGCCAGCAGCTTGGTACTATCCAGAGGGCCGGGATACAATGAGCAGTTCTTC
TRBJ2-3	.	TRBD1	TRBV7-6	CASSFPGQGTDTQYF	TGTGCCAGCAGCTTCCCGGGACAGGGCACAGATACGCAGTATTTT
TRBJ2-7	.	.	TRBV28	CAITPDSFYEQYF	TGTGCCATAACCCCTGACAGTTTCTACGAGCAGTACTTC
TRBJ2-7	.	.	TRBV7-2	CASSLPHYEQYF	TGTGCCAGCAGCTTGCCGCATTACGAGCAGTACTTC
TRBJ1-4	.	.	TRBV5-1	CASSLAGLSNEKLFF	TGCGCCAGCAGCTTGGCGGGGTTATCTAATGAAAAACTGTTTTTT
TRBJ2-5	.	.	TRBV7-7	CASSLKLGGPYQETQYF	TGTGCTAGCAGCTTAAAGTTGGGGGGCCCCTACCAAGAGACCCAGTACTTC
TRBJ1-5	.	.	TRBV19	CASSTRQGVQPQHF	TGTGCCAGTAGTACCCGACAAGGGGTTCAGCCCCAGCATTTT
TRBJ2-1	.	.	TRBV6-6	CASSRTDSSYNEQFF	TGTGCCAGCAGTCGAACTGATAGCTCCTACAATGAGCAGTTCTTC
TRBJ1-5	once	.	TRBV9	CASSVGGISNQPQHF	TGTGCCAGCAGCGTAGGGGGGATTAGCAATCAGCCCCAGCATTTT
TRBJ2-5	.	.	TRBV6-5	CASSAGTAETQYF	TGTGCCAGCAGTGCCGGGACTGCAGAGACCCAGTACTTC
TRBJ1-1	.	.	TRBV28	CASSSSGHEAFF	TGTGCCAGCAGTTCTTCAGGGCATGAAGCTTTCTTT
TRBJ2-7	.	TRBD2	TRBV7-3	CASSSIGGLGLEEQYF	TGTGCCAGCAGCTCGATAGGGGGACTAGGGCTCGAAGAGCAGTACTTC
TRBJ2-7	.	TRBD2	TRBV4-1	CASSQEGLAGGQEQYF	TGCGCCAGCAGCCAAGAAGGACTAGCGGGAGGTCAAGAGCAGTACTTC
TRBJ1-4	once	.	TRBV27	CASSLTQGRTNEKLFF	TGTGCCAGCAGTTTAACGCAGGGGCGAACTAATGAAAAACTGTTTTTT
TRBJ1-5	.	.	TRBV18	CASSPNGPGNQPQHF	TGTGCCAGCTCACCAAATGGGCCCGGTAATCAGCCCCAGCATTTT
TRBJ1-1	.	.	TRBV19	CASNQGPRVTEAFF	TGTGCCAGTAACCAGGGCCCGCGGGTTACTGAAGCTTTCTTT
TRBJ1-1	.	.	TRBV10-3	CAISNRTEAFF	TGTGCCATCAGTAATCGGACTGAAGCTTTCTTT
TRBJ1-1	.	.	TRBV2	CASSGTVNTEAFF	TGTGCCAGCAGTGGGACAGTCAACACTGAAGCTTTCTTT
TRBJ2-1	.	TRBD1	TRBV5-1	CASRPQGISYNEQFF	TGCGCCAGCAGGCCACAGGGGATATCCTACAATGAGCAGTTCTTC
TRBJ2-1	.	TRBD1	TRBV4-1	CASSQPPGGQGARNEQFF	TGCGCCAGCAGCCAACCTCCGGGAGGACAGGGGGCGCGGAATGAGCAGTTCTTC
TRBJ2-5	.	.	TRBV15	CATSRARSRSETQYF	TGTGCCACCAGCAGAGCAAGGAGCCGCTCGGAGACCCAGTACTTC
TRBJ2-3	.	.	TRBV30	CAWNKYTDTQYF	TGTGCCTGGAACAAGTACACAGATACGCAGTATTTT
TRBJ2-7	.	.	TRBV28	CASSTGGGFEYEQYF	TGTGCCAGCAGCACTGGGGGAGGCTTCGAATACGAGCAGTACTTC
TRBJ1-5	.	.	TRBV5-5	CASRSGVGNQPQHF	TGTGCCAGCAGGTCAGGGGTAGGCAATCAGCCCCAGCATTTT
TRBJ2-7	.	TRBD1	TRBV28	CASRLSGQGAEQYF	TGTGCCAGCCGGCTGTCGGGACAGGGGGCCGAGCAGTACTTC
TRBJ2-4	.	.	TRBV7-2	CASSPGPGAKNIQYF	TGTGCCAGCAGCCCAGGCCCGGGGGCCAAAAACATTCAGTACTTC
TRBJ2-1	.	.	TRBV4-1	CASSQSGGWYNEQFF	TGCGCCAGCAGCCAGAGTGGTGGATGGTACAATGAGCAGTTCTTC
TRBJ2-7	.	.	TRBV5-1	CASSLAGGNEQYF	TGCGCCAGCAGCTTGGCCGGAGGGAACGAGCAGTACTTC
TRBJ2-7	.	.	TRBV11-3	CASSAGPTYEQYF	TGTGCCAGCAGCGCCGGACCGACCTACGAGCAGTACTTC
TRBJ2-7	.	.	TRBV27	CASSSRQTSYEQYF	TGTGCCAGCAGTTCCAGACAGACCTCCTACGAGCAGTACTTC
TRBJ2-5	.	.	TRBV27	CASSFLGLETQYF	TGTGCCAGCAGTTTTTTGGGGTTGGAGACCCAGTACTTC
TRBJ2-1	.	.	TRBV28	CASSSIGKGEQFF	TGTGCCAGCAGTTCTATAGGGAAGGGTGAGCAGTTCTTC
TRBJ2-5	.	.	TRBV9	CASSARSLKGTQYF	TGTGCCAGCAGCGCCCGGTCACTAAAAGGCACCCAGTACTTC
TRBJ2-4	.	.	TRBV10-3	CAVGNSFAKNIQYF	TGTGCCGTAGGTAATAGTTTCGCCAAAAACATTCAGTACTTC
TRBJ1-3	.	TRBD1	TRBV28	CASSPNRQGVNTIYF	TGTGCCAGCAGTCCCAATCGACAGGGGGTGAACACCATATATTTT
TRBJ2-7	.	TRBD1	TRBV18	CASSPRTGSSYEQYF	TGTGCCAGCTCACCCAGGACAGGAAGTTCCTACGAGCAGTACTTC
TRBJ2-5	.	TRBD2	TRBV18	CASSPPFFRRTSGGETQYF	TGTGCCAGCTCACCTCCCTTCTTTCGGAGGACTAGCGGTGGGGAGACCCAGTACTTC
TRBJ1-2	.	.	TRBV9	CASSPTTGGYGYTF	TGTGCCAGCAGCCCAACGACCGGCGGCTATGGCTACACCTTC
TRBJ2-3	.	.	TRBV18	CASSPDRPSTDTQYF	TGTGCCAGCTCACCCGACAGACCTAGCACAGATACGCAGTATTTT